This T cell receptor (beta chain) was sequenced for a study of CD8 T cells in ankylosing spondylitis. Findings and caveats of the study: A motif of seven or eight highly homologous TCR beta variants was seen as apparently characteristic of ankylosing spondylitis blood.

This clonotype has only one observation. Its antigen is unidentified. The germline V and J ends were trimmed by 6 bases and 7 bases, with 12 bases remaining between them. The CDR3 runs to 13 residues. The germline V gene encodes CDR1 MDHEN and CDR2 SYDVKM. TCRdb re-derived calls from the 5' RACE reads in MiXCR, one entry per CDR3 protein. This sample carries around 130,000 distinct CDR3 sequences, over 15% of them seen once, and the ten largest clones take 30% to 35%. This receptor was taken from a male donor with ankylosing spondylitis. The rearrangement links TRBV28 to TRBJ1-4; no definite D call. Sequenced input: blood, either unsorted or a sorted T cell fraction (not recorded which). The CDR3 region is CASSIARREKLFF. CDR3 sequence (DNA): TGTGCCAGCAGCATAGCCCGGCGTGAAAAACTGTTTTTT. The whole variable domain, filled in from reference TRBV28 and TRBJ1-4, reads DVKVTQSSRYLVKRTGEKVFLECVQDMDHENMFWYRQDPGLGLRLIYFSYDVKMKEKGDIPEGYSVSREKKERFSLILESASTNQTSMYLCASSIARREKLFFGSGTQLSVL.